These 28 T cell receptor beta chains were all obtained from the same sample, sequenced in a study of regulatory T cells in long-lasting Graves disease. The time point: newly diagnosed GD, antithyroid drugs for less than 3 months. There was RNA extracted from PBMCs, and the TCR library was made from it. TCR beta libraries were built with iRepertoire HTBI primers and Arm-PCR of CDR3 regions. TCRdb used MiXCR to reprocess the multiplex PCR reads, holding one entry per CDR3 protein. The sample yields 350,000 to 500,000 distinct CDR3 sequences, 12% to 15% seen once. Separately, the same data were catalogued under a study of T cells in Graves' hyperthyroidism and ophthalmopathy.

Sequencing used peripheral blood mononuclear cells (PBMCs), obtained at new diagnosis, from a patient treated with antithyroid drugs. These receptors were taken from a woman between 45 and 65 years old with Graves disease.

On this clonotype itself: Given a much more abundant clone one base away, this may be a read error. The chain links TRBV18 to TRBJ2-1, with 7 bases matching TRBD2. This CDR3 has 14 amino acids. Germline values: CDR1 KGHSH, CDR2 LQKENI. With V trimmed by 1 base and J by 8 bases, 5 bases remained unmatched. The CDR3 loop reads CASSPRAGEDEQFF. The CDR3 DNA follows: TGTGCCAGCTCACCACGTGCGGGAGAGGATGAGCAGTTCTTC.

This clonotype was seen repeatedly, ten times or more. The chain couples TRBV7-6 to TRBJ2-2; D is uncertain. The length of the CDR3 is 14 residues. Germline V gives CDR1 SGHVS, CDR2 FNYEAQ. Trimming removed 1 base at V and 1 base at J, with 4 bases between. The CDR3 here is CASSLGENTGELFF. CDR3 nucleotide sequence: TGTGCCAGCAGCTTAGGGGAGAACACCGGGGAGCTGTTTTTT.

The sample holds many counts of this clonotype. V gene TRBV11-2 combines with J gene TRBJ2-5, with a possible D match to TRBD1 (5 bases). The CDR3 is made up of 15 amino acids. The germline CDR1 and CDR2 sequences are SGHAT and FQNNGV. V lost 3 bases to trimming and J lost 1 base, with 12 bases between them. CDR3 sequence reads: CASSFRQPLQETQYF. CDR3 in DNA: TGTGCCAGCAGCTTTCGACAGCCCCTCCAAGAGACCCAGTACTTC.

V usage is TRBV19 and J usage is TRBJ2-1, with D perhaps being TRBD1 or TRBD2 (6 bases each). V was cut by 5 bases and J by 1 base, with 18 bases left in between. The CDR3 spans 17 residues. The V gene's germline CDR1 is LNHDA and CDR2 SQIVND (reference sequence). For the CDR3, the DNA is TGTGCCAGTAGTCCCACCCCGGGGGCGGGTTCCTACAATGAGCAGTTCTTC. It codes for CASSPTPGAGSYNEQFF.

The chain employs TRBV24-1 and TRBJ1-5; 7 bases align to TRBD1. Trimming took 2 bases from V and 3 from J; bases not matched to a gene: 6. Per the germline V gene, CDR1 is KGHDR and CDR2 is SFDVKD. The CDR3 covers 16 residues. The CDR3 DNA follows: TGTGCCACCAGTGATTCGGGACAGAATCACAATCAGCCCCAGCATTTT. Protein product: CATSDSGQNHNQPQHF.

J is TRBJ2-5 and V is TRBV6-5; D unclear. Trimming left V 0 bases short and J 2 bases short, with 7 bases between. Germline V gives CDR1 MNHEY, CDR2 SVGAGI. This CDR3 spans 14 amino acids. The CDR3 bases are TGTGCCAGCAGTTACTCGAGCATTCAAGAGACCCAGTACTTC. Translation gives CASSYSSIQETQYF.

With regard to this clonotype: The CDR3 ends on some other residue instead of the conserved phenylalanine or tryptophan, so this is likely a read error. J is TRBJ2-1 and V is TRBV7-9; the D gene is possibly TRBD1 (5 bases). Germline assignment: CDR1 SEHNR and CDR2 FQNEAQ (reference sequence). V was pared by 7 bases and J by 0 bases, with 10 bases between. This CDR3 contains 14 residues. CDR3 region: CASTRQSSYNEQFS. CDR3 nucleotide sequence: TGTGCCAGCACCAGACAGAGCTCCTACAATGAGCAGTTCTCC.

This clonotype was detected only once. This may be a read error: a much more frequent sequence differs by one nucleotide. The gene calls are TRBV11-3 and TRBJ2-3; 7 bases agree with TRBD1. The length of the CDR3 is 15 residues. The J segment lost 4 bases and the V segment lost 2 bases, leaving 6 bases of the junction unmatched. Looked up from germline, CDR1 is SGHNT and CDR2 is YENEEA. The DNA for the CDR3 is TGTGCCAGCAGCTTAAGGACAGGCGCCGCAGATACGCAGTATTTT. The encoded protein is CASSLRTGAADTQYF.

This clonotype was counted many times. The chain is built from TRBV18 and TRBJ2-1, with 9 nucleotides matching TRBD2. Trimming took 2 bases from V and 7 from J; bases not matched to a gene: 9. This CDR3 has 16 amino acids. Germline CDR1 is KGHSH and CDR2 is LQKENI. In DNA form, the CDR3 reads TGTGCCAGCTCACCATTCAGGCGGGAGGGGTTGAATGAGCAGTTCTTC. It yields the protein CASSPFRREGLNEQFF.

This clonotype occurred many times. CDR3 DNA: TGTGCCAGTAAACGTGGTGGGGGCTTCGTTGAAGCTTTCTTT. As protein: CASKRGGGFVEAFF. The gene calls are TRBV19 and TRBJ1-1; D is possibly TRBD1 (6 bases). The length of the CDR3 is 14 residues. CDR1 LNHDA and CDR2 SQIVND come from the germline V gene (reference sequence). Between the trimmed V and J ends, which lost 7 bases and 7 bases, there was a span of 19 bases.

V gene TRBV12-3 or TRBV12-4 combines with J gene TRBJ2-1; no firm D call. Trimming took 3 bases from V and 7 from J, leaving 10 bases between them. This CDR3 contains 13 residues. The CDR3 DNA follows: TGTGCCAGCAGTTTGGATTCCATAAATGAGCAGTTCTTC. This codes for CASSLDSINEQFF.

This clonotype was detected many times. The rearrangement uses TRBV30 and TRBJ1-3, with D possibly being TRBD1 (6 bases). The CDR3 totals 15 residues. Looked up from germline, CDR1 is GTSNPN and CDR2 is SVGIG (reference sequence). V dropped 2 bases and J dropped 0 bases, with 11 bases sitting between them. CDR3 DNA: TGTGCCTGGAGTTTGACAGGAAACTCTGGAAACACCATATATTTT. Protein: CAWSLTGNSGNTIYF.

This chain links TRBV7-2 with TRBJ2-5, with TRBD2 matching 7 bases. Trimming cost V 1 base and J 2 bases; bases outside gene matches: 4. The CDR3 is made up of 15 amino acids. CDR1 is SGHTA, CDR2 FQGNSA, per germline. The CDR3 nucleotides are TGTGCCAGCAGCTTAGATGCGGGGGAGCAAGAGACCCAGTACTTC. Translated: CASSLDAGEQETQYF.

This clonotype was seen many times. The chain's CDR3 is CASSQVVATNEQFF. CDR3 sequence (DNA): TGTGCCAGCAGCCAAGTTGTGGCTACCAATGAGCAGTTCTTC. The J gene is TRBJ2-1, the V gene TRBV14; the D is unclear. Germline values: CDR1 SGHDN, CDR2 FVKESK. The length of the CDR3 is 14 residues. The V end lost 1 base, the J end lost 6 bases, and 10 bases lay between the germline ends.

In its sample, this clonotype was seen many times. The chain carries TRBV28 and TRBJ1-4; D possibly corresponds to TRBD1 (5 bases). From germline, CDR1 is MDHEN and CDR2 SYDVKM. Trimming left V 5 bases short and J 6 bases short, with 22 bases between. The CDR3 length is 17 residues. CDR3 sequence reads: CASSTSIRQGDDEKLFF. In DNA form, the CDR3 reads TGTGCCAGCAGTACTAGTATTCGGCAGGGCGACGATGAAAAACTGTTTTTT.

This clonotype was seen repeatedly, ten times or more. The rearrangement links TRBV6-1 to TRBJ1-1; D unclear. This CDR3 is built from 14 residues. Deletions cut 6 bases from V and 3 bases from J, with 14 bases between. The germline V gene encodes CDR1 MNHNS and CDR2 SASEGT. CDR3 nucleotide sequence: TGTGCCAGCAGGTCTGGGCCGAAGGACACTGAAGCTTTCTTT. It translates to CASRSGPKDTEAFF.

The sample holds many counts of this clonotype. The rearrangement links TRBV5-1 to TRBJ2-7, with a possible D match to TRBD2 (6 bases). CDR3 size: 15 residues. Germline V CDR1 and CDR2: SGHRS, YFSETQ. The V end was cut by 3 bases, the J end by 4 bases, with 17 bases between. CDR3 nucleotide sequence: TGCGCCAGCAGCTCCCTGGAGGGGAATGCGTACGAGCAGTACTTC. Translating gives CASSSLEGNAYEQYF.

This clonotype has at least ten counts. The chain recombines TRBV2 with TRBJ1-1; D gene uncertain. The CDR3 contains 13 residues. The germline CDR1 and CDR2 sequences are SNHLY and FYNNEI. With 6 bases removed from V and 1 base from J, the gap between germline ends came to 9 bases. The CDR3 region is CASSADGNTEAFF. For the CDR3, the DNA is TGTGCCAGCAGCGCGGACGGGAACACTGAAGCTTTCTTT.

This clonotype was recorded many times. V is TRBV28 and J is TRBJ2-7, with 7 bases matching TRBD1. V lost 8 bases and J lost 5; bases outside the gene matches: 12. The CDR3 sequence is 14 residues long. Per germline, CDR1 MDHEN and CDR2 SYDVKM. DNA of the CDR3: TGTGCCAGCGAAGGGCCCAGGGGGAACCACGAGCAGTACTTC. Amino acid sequence: CASEGPRGNHEQYF.

J is TRBJ1-2 and V is TRBV5-1, with D unclear. The CDR3 is 18 amino acids. CDR1 and CDR2 (germline): SGHRS, YFSETQ. V lost 0 bases and J 4 bases, leaving 22 bases between the germline ends. CDR3 residues: CASSLAPWLPSGSYGYTF. CDR3 bases: TGCGCCAGCAGCTTGGCTCCCTGGCTTCCCAGTGGGAGCTATGGCTACACCTTC.

The chain joins TRBV4-2 to TRBJ2-7, with no clear D. Per germline, CDR1 LGHNA and CDR2 YNFKEQ. The V end lost 1 base, the J end lost 0 bases, and 10 bases lay between the germline ends. The CDR3 spans 15 residues. DNA for the CDR3: TGTGCCAGCAGCCAAGGGTGGGCCAACTCCTACGAGCAGTACTTC. Translated: CASSQGWANSYEQYF.

This clonotype was seen at least ten times. This chain connects TRBV2 to TRBJ2-3; D possibly corresponds to TRBD2 (6 bases). This CDR3 contains 14 residues. The germline V and J ends were trimmed by 9 bases and 0 bases, with 13 bases remaining between them. The germline CDR1 and CDR2 sequences are SNHLY and FYNNEI. DNA for the CDR3: TGTGCCAGGGGAGGAGAGAGTAGCACAGATACGCAGTATTTT. Amino acid sequence: CARGGESSTDTQYF.

The chain combines TRBV7-2 with TRBJ2-1, with a weak D call TRBD2 (6 bases). CDR3 length: 16 residues. The V end lost 6 bases, the J end lost 5 bases, and 20 bases lay between the germline ends. From germline, CDR1 is SGHTA and CDR2 FQGNSA. CDR3 loop: CASSFPGTYVHNEQFF. Here the CDR3 DNA reads TGTGCCAGCAGTTTTCCCGGGACTTACGTCCACAATGAGCAGTTCTTC.

This clonotype showed up many times. The rearrangement joins TRBV3-1 to TRBJ1-1, with a tentative D call TRBD1 (5 bases). V was pared by 8 bases and J by 10 bases, with 14 bases between. There are 11 residues in the CDR3. Germline assignment: CDR1 LGHDT and CDR2 YNNKEL (reference sequence). The CDR3 is CASGMGGVAFF. In DNA, the CDR3 is TGTGCCAGCGGAATGGGGGGAGTAGCTTTCTTT.

This clonotype was picked up a small number of times. The V gene is TRBV28, the J gene TRBJ1-5, with unresolved D. Between the trimmed V and J ends, which lost 2 bases and 6 bases, there was a span of 20 bases. Germline CDR1 reads MDHEN; CDR2 reads SYDVKM. The CDR3 is made up of 17 amino acids. CDR3 sequence: CASSLRLGRSGGQPQHF. CDR3 sequence (DNA): TGTGCCAGCAGTTTACGTCTCGGGAGGTCAGGTGGTCAGCCCCAGCATTTT.

This chain links TRBV3-1 with TRBJ2-5; D is uncertain. Per the germline V gene, CDR1 is LGHDT and CDR2 is YNNKEL (reference sequence). The V end lost 2 bases, the J end lost 5 bases, and 12 bases lay between the germline ends. There are 14 residues in the CDR3. In nucleotides, the CDR3 is TGTGCCAGCAGCCAAATGGTCTCGAGGGAGACCCAGTACTTC. Its protein is CASSQMVSRETQYF.

This clonotype was observed a handful of times. The chain has TRBV9 and TRBJ2-5; 7 nucleotides line up with TRBD2. The CDR3 covers 14 residues. Germline CDR1 SGDLS, CDR2 YYNGEE. Trimming at V came to 2 bases and at J to 5 bases, leaving 6 bases not matched to a gene. The CDR3, as DNA: TGTGCCAGCAGCGTCCGGGCGGGAGATGAGACCCAGTACTTC. Its protein is CASSVRAGDETQYF.

V is TRBV20-1 and J is TRBJ2-7; the D is unclear. Trimming took 4 bases from V and 2 from J, leaving 18 bases between them. This CDR3 spans 15 amino acids. Germline assignment: CDR1 DFQATT and CDR2 SNEGSKA (reference sequence). CDR3 DNA: TGCAGTGCTACACCCACCGAGCGTATGACCTACGAGCAGTACTTC. Its protein is CSATPTERMTYEQYF.